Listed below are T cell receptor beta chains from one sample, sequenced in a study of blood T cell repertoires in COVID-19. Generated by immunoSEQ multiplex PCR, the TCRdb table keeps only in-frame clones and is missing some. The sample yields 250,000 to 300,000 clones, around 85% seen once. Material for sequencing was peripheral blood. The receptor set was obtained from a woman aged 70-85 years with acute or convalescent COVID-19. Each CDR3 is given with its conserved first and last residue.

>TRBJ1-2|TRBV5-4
CASRRHTGGAGYTF
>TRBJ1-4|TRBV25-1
CASSEPGQGRSNEKLFF
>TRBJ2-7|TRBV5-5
CASSFDRGPYEQYF
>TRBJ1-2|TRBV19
CASSRQGNYGYTF
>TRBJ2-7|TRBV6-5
CASSYGGTVYEQYF
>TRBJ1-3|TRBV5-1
CASSSYGPSSGNTIYF
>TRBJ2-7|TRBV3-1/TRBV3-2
CASRGAPGEQYF
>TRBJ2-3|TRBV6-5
CASIGLSRGTDTQYF
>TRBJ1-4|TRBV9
CASSVGQSNEKLFF
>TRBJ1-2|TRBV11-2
CASNRGYGYTF
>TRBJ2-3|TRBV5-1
CASSLGATVTDTQYF
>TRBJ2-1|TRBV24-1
CATSDPDRVREQFF
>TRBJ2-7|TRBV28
CASSSLGGTGRNEQYF
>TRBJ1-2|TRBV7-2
CASSLAAVGGSYGYTF
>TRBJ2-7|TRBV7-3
CASSSPSLGLYEQYF
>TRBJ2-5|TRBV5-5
CASSLAGGGAILAQYF
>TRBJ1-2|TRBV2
CASGQSVGIGGYTF
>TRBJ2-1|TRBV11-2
CASSLGAGLIEQFF
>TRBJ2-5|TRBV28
CASRGSGSIGETQYF
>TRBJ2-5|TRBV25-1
CASSERRGETQYF
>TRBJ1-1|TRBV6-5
CASKSTANTEAFF
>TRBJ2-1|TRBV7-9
CASTPPGDRNEQFF
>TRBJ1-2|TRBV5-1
CASSLTGDDYGYTF
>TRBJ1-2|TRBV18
CASSDLTTNYGYTF
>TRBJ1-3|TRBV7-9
CASSLSGGLSSGNTIYF
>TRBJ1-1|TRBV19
CASSPFSGTGGDAFF
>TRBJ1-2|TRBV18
CASSSGGEIYGYTF
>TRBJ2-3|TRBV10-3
CAISESRSGADTQYF
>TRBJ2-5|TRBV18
CASSATLTGGETQYF
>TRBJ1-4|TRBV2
CASRTGVREKLFF
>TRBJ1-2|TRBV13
CASSLYGTGGNYGYTF
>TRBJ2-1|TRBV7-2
CASSLRSVYNEQFF
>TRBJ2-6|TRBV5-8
CASSSMRDRAYSGANVLTF
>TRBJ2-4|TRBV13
CASSPLGGQGGIQYF
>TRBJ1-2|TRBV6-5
CASSQSPGNYGYTF
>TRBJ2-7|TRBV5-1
CASSLEGDEQYF
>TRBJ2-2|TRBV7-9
CASSLRPMYRENTGELFF
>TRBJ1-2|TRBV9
CASSVASSGGFSNYGYTF
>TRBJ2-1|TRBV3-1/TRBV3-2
CASSPSGGAENEQFF
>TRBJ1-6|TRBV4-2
CASSQEEGTNNSPLHF
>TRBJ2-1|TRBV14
CASSPQLAGGNEQFF
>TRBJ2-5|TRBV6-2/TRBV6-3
CASSRGSGGVKTQYF
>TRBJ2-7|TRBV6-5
CASSTPRVSSYEQYF
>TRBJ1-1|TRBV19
CASKLGTGFVTEAFF
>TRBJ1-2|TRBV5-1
CASSLWQGSYGYTF
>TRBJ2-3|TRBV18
CASSPTNRGDTQYF
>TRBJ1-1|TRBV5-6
CASSLVGERGTEAFF
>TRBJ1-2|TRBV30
CAWRRDRVYGYTF
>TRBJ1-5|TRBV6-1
CASSEGLGPNQPQHF
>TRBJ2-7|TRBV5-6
CASSFGGKSSYEQYF
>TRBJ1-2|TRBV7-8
CASARQVGGYGYTF
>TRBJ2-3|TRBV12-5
CASGLPQGATQYF
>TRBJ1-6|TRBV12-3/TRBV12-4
CASTRDSSPLHF
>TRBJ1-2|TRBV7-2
CASSSPGGRGYTF